This T cell receptor (beta chain) was recorded in a study of T-cell reconstitution after alpha-beta-depleted transplantation in children. General study results and limits: At the one-year point after transplant, T-cell counts and TCRbeta diversity were found to come mostly from T cells that had been newly produced. Day-60 TCRbeta diversity that was high in some patients was derived from surviving recipient T cells and thymic progenitors. Reportedly, only several hundred clones from non-depleted graft cells drove alpha-beta T-cell counts at about two months.

This clonotype showed up just a few times. As yet, its antigen is unknown. The V end lost 0 bases, the J end lost 7 bases, and 16 bases lay between the germline ends. CDR1 and CDR2 (germline): LGHNA, YSLEER. This CDR3 comprises 16 residues. Unique molecular identifiers were incorporated into the prepared TCRbeta library. From the PCR reads, TCRdb called clonotypes with MiXCR, one entry per CDR3 protein. The sample holds about 110,000 distinct CDR3 sequences, 5.5% to 7% seen once. This TCR was sampled from a male patient aged 2-9 years who had a stem cell transplant for acute lymphoblastic leukemia, so the T cells may come from the graft donor. Sample: PBMCs, mostly from graft donor cells, taken 360 days after TCRalphabeta/CD19-depleted stem cell transplant. The chain uses TRBV4-3 and TRBJ1-5; no clear D gene. The CDR3 here is CASSQDIASVGQPQHF. The CDR3 DNA follows: TGCGCCAGCAGCCAAGATATAGCTTCCGTAGGACAGCCCCAGCATTTT.